This T cell receptor (beta chain) was sequenced for a study of OX40 agonist ivuxolimab in advanced cancers. Study-level background: Ivuxolimab was an agonistic, fully human IgG2 monoclonal antibody directed against OX40 (CD134), a costimulatory receptor. The purpose of peripheral TCRbeta sequencing was to test whether ivuxolimab changed TCR sequence diversity and led to clonal T-cell expansion. Among the 52 dose-escalation patients, about 20 had hepatocellular carcinoma, 15 melanoma, 9 renal cell carcinoma and 9 head and neck cancer. The paper covers the monotherapy dose-escalation part of the phase I ivuxolimab trial, which included N of about 50 patients. In the dose-escalation cohort, 70% to 90% of patients were male, and the mean age was roughly 60 years with a range of about 20 to 80. Partial responses occurred in three dose-escalation patients, of whom one had hepatocellular carcinoma and two had cutaneous melanoma. Prior anti-PD-1, anti-PD-L1 or anti-CTLA-4 therapy was permitted, and approximately 40% of dose-escalation patients had received checkpoint inhibitors. Intravenous ivuxolimab was administered to patients every 2 weeks at six dose levels: 0.01, 0.1, 0.3, 1.5, 3 and 10 mg/kg.

Overall results and qualifications from the work: After ivuxolimab, expanded clones were on average more numerous among CD8+ T cells than among CD4+ T cells. In partial responders in the 0.1-3.0 mg/kg groups, normalized peripheral clonal expansion was found to be among the lowest, especially among CD8+ T cells. Low levels of normalized T-cell clonal expansion were also shown by some nonresponding patients. At doses from 0.1 to 3.0 mg/kg, clonal expansion was seen in both CD4+ and CD8+ blood T cells between baseline and week 6. The antigen specificity of the peripheral T cells that underwent clonal expansion was not determined.

The CDR1 and CDR2 encoded by the germline V gene are MDHEN and SYDVKM. The CDR3 runs 15 residues from the cysteine to the phenylalanine. The sequence is cut down to CDR3 DNA, 45 bases in frame from base 1. Trimming takes 1 base from V and 4 bases from J, and the germline ends sit 14 bases apart. In the case of this clone: Which antigen it targets is not known. No quality values exist for individual bases; no much larger clone is one base distant.

For sequencing of the TCRbeta CDR3 region, genomic DNA was extracted from the sorted cells. The immunoSEQ Assay was used for sequencing of TCRbeta CDR3 regions. TCRdb mirrors the immuneACCESS table, restricted to in-frame sequences. Some clones are absent from its copies; in checked studies, under half trace to an unresolved V gene, and the reason for the others is unknown. Across this sample there are some 39,000 clones, with 70% to 90% seen only once. The ten largest clones take up around an eighth of the sample. Patients with autoimmune disease history or receiving systemic immunosuppression were excluded from the trial. Peripheral blood for TCR sequencing was drawn from every dose cohort at baseline, at cycle 4 day 1 and at cycle 7 day 1. Samples were obtained from an open-label, multicenter, first-in-human phase I dose-escalation trial of ivuxolimab. Adults with locally advanced or metastatic melanoma, renal cell, hepatocellular, or head and neck squamous cell carcinoma were enrolled in the trial. Before TCR sequencing, CD4+ T cells and CD8+ T cells were sorted from peripheral blood as separate populations.

This TCR derives from an adult with an advanced solid tumor such as melanoma, head and neck, liver or kidney cancer. The rearranged chain carries TRBV28 and TRBJ2-7; the D gene is unclear. Specimen: CD4+ or CD8+ T cells sorted from blood, collected in a trial of the OX40 agonist ivuxolimab. This receptor carries the CDR3 CASSLFLTDLYEQYF. The nucleotides read TGTGCCAGCAGTTTATTCCTGACGGACCTATACGAGCAGTACTTC.